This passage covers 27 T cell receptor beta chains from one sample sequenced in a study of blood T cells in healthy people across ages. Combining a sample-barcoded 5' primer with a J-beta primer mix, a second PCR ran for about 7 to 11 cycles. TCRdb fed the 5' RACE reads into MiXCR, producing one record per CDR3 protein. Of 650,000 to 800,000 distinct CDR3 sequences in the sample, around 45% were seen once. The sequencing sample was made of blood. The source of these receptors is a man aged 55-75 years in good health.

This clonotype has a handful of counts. CDR3 in DNA: TGTGCCAGCAAGGGTGCTTACGAGCAGTACTTC. This codes for CASKGAYEQYF. The chain joins TRBV3-1 to TRBJ2-7; no firm D call. With 7 bases removed from V and 4 bases from J, the gap between germline ends came to 8 bases. Looked up from germline, CDR1 is LGHDT and CDR2 is YNNKEL (reference sequence). This CDR3 is 11 amino acids long.

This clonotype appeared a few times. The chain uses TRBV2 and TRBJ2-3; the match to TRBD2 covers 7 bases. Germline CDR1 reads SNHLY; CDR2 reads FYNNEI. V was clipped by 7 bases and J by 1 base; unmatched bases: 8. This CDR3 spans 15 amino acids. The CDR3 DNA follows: TGTGCCAGCACTAAAACTAGCGTTGGCACAGATACGCAGTATTTT. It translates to CASTKTSVGTDTQYF.

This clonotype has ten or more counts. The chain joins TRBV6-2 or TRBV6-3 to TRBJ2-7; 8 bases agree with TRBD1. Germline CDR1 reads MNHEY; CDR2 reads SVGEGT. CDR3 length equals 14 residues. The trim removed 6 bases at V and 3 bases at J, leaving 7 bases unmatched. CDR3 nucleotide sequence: TGTGCCAGCAGAGTGACAGGGGTCGTCTACGAGCAGTACTTC. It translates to CASRVTGVVYEQYF.

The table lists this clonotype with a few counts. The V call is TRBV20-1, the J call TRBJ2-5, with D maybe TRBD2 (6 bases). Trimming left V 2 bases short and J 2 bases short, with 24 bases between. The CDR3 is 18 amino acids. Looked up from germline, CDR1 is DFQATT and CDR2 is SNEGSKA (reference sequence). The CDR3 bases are TGCAGTGCTAGACGAGGGGCCTTAGGGCTGGCGGGACAAGAGACCCAGTACTTC. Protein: CSARRGALGLAGQETQYF.

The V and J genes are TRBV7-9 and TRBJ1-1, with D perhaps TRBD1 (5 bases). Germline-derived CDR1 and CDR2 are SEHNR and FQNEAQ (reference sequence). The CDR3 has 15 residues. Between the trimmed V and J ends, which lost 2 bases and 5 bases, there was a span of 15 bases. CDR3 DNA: TGTGCCAGCAGCTTAACCTCAGGGATGGGTACTGAAGCTTTCTTT. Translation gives CASSLTSGMGTEAFF.

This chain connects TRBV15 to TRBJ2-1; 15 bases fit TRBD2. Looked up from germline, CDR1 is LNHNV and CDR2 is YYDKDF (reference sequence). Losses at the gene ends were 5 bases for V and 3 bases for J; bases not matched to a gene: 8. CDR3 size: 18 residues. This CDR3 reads CATSLGLAGGALYNEQFF. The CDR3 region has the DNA TGTGCCACCAGCCTGGGACTAGCGGGGGGCGCCCTCTACAATGAGCAGTTCTTC.

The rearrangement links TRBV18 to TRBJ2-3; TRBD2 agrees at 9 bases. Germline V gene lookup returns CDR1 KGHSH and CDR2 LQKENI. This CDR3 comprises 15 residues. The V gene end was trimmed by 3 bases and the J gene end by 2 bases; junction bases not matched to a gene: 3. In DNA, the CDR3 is TGTGCCAGCTCACCCGAGCGGGGGGACACAGATACGCAGTATTTT. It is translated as CASSPERGDTDTQYF.

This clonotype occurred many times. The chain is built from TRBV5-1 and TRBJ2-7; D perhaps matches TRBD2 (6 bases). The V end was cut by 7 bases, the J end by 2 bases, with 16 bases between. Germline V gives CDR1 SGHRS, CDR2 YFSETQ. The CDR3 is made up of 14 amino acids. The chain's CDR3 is CASSARGPPYEQYF. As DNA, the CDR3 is TGCGCCAGCTCCGCGCGGGGCCCTCCCTACGAGCAGTACTTC.

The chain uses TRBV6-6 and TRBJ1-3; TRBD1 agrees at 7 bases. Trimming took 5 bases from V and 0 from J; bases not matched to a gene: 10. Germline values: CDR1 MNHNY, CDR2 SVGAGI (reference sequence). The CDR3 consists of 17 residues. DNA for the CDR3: TGTGCCAGCAGTACCCCCGGGACAGCGACCTCTGGAAACACCATATATTTT. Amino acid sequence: CASSTPGTATSGNTIYF.

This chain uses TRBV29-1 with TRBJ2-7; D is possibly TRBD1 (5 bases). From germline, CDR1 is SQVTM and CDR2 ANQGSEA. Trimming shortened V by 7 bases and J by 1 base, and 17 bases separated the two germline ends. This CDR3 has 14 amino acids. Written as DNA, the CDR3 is TGCAGCGCTGTGACAGACAAGACGTCCTACGAGCAGTACTTC. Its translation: CSAVTDKTSYEQYF.

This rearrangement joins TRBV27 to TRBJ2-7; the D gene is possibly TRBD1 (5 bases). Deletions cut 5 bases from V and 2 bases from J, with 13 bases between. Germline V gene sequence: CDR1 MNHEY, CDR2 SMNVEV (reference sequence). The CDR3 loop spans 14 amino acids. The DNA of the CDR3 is TGTGCCAGCAGTAGGGGCACATATCCCTACGAGCAGTACTTC. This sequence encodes CASSRGTYPYEQYF.

The CDR3 DNA reads TGCGCCAGCAGCCAGGCGGGACTAGCAGGGGAGCAGTTCTTC. Translation gives CASSQAGLAGEQFF. This chain uses TRBV4-3 with TRBJ2-1; 9 nucleotides align to TRBD2. With 3 bases clipped from V and 10 bases from J, the junction kept 7 bases outside the gene matches. Germline CDR1 LGHNA, CDR2 YSLEER. This CDR3 contains 14 residues.

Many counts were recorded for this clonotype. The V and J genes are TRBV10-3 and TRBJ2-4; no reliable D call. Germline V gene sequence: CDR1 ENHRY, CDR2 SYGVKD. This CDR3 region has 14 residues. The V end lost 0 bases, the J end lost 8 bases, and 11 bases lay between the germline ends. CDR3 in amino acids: CAISESKGIDIQYF. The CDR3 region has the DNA TGTGCCATCAGTGAGTCGAAAGGAATTGACATTCAGTACTTC.

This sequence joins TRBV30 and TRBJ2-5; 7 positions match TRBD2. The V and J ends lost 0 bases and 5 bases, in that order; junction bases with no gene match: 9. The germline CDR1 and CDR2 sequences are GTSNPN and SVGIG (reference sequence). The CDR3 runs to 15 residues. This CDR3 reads CAWSVWGGGGETQYF. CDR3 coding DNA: TGTGCCTGGAGTGTATGGGGGGGAGGCGGCGAGACCCAGTACTTC.

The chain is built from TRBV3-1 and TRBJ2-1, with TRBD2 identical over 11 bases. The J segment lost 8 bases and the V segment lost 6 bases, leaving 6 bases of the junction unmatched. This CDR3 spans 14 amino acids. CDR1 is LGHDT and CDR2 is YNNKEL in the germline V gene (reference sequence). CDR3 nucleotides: TGTGCCAGCAGAACTAGCGGGGGTAGGTATGAGCAGTTCTTC. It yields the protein CASRTSGGRYEQFF.

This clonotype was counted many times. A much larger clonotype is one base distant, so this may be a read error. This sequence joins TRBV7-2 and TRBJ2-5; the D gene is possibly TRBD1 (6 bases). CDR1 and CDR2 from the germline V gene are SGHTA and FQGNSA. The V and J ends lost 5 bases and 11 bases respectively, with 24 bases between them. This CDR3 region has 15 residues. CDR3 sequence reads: CASSVSRGAPNEQYF. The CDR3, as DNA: TGTGCCAGCAGCGTTAGCAGGGGCGCCCCCAATGAGCAGTACTTC.

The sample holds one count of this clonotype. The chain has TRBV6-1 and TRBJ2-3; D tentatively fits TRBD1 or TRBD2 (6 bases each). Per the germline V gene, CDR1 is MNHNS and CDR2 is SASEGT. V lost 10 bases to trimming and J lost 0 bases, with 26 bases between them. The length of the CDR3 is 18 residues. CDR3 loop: CATKGGGRSSVSTDTQYF. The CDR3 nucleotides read TGTGCCACAAAGGGTGGGGGGCGCTCATCAGTCAGCACAGATACGCAGTATTTT.

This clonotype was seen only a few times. The CDR3 bases are TGCAGCGTTCCTCTGGGGGGTCTTGGCTACACCTTC. Amino acids: CSVPLGGLGYTF. The J gene is TRBJ1-2, the V gene TRBV29-1, with D maybe TRBD1 (5 bases). CDR1 is SQVTM, CDR2 ANQGSEA, per germline. There are 12 residues in the CDR3. The V end was cut by 5 bases, the J end by 7 bases, with 14 bases between.

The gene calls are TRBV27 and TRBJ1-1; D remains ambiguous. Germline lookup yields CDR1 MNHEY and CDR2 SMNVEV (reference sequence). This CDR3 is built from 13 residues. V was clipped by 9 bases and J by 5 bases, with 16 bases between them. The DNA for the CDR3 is TGTGCCAGTAGTCTCCGGGCGGGGACTGAAGCTTTCTTT. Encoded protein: CASSLRAGTEAFF.

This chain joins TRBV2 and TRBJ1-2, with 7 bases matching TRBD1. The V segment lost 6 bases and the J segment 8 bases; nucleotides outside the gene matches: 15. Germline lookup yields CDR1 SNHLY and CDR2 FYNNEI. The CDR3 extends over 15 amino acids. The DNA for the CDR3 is TGTGCCAGCAGGAGGGACAGCCCCCGCTTGAGAGGCTACACCTTC. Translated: CASRRDSPRLRGYTF. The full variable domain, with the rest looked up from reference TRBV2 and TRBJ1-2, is EPEVTQTPSHQVTQMGQEVILRCVPISNHLYFYWYRQILGQKVEFLVSFYNNEISEKSEIFDDQFSVERPDGSNFTLKIRSTKLEDSAMYFCASRRDSPRLRGYTFGSGTRLTVV.

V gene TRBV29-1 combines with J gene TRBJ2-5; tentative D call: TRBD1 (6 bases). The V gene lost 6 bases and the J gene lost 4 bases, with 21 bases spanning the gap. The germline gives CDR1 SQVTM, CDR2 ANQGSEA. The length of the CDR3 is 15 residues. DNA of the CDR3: TGCAGCGTCCGAGCCGGAACAGGGACCCCAGAGACCCAGTACTTC. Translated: CSVRAGTGTPETQYF.

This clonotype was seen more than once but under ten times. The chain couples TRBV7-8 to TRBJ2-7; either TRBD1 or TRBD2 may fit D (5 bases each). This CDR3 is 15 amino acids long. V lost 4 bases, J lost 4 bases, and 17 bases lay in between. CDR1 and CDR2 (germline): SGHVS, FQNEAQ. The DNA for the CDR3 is TGTGCCAGCAGCTGGGGCGGGCCAACGATTTACGAGCAGTACTTC. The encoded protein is CASSWGGPTIYEQYF.

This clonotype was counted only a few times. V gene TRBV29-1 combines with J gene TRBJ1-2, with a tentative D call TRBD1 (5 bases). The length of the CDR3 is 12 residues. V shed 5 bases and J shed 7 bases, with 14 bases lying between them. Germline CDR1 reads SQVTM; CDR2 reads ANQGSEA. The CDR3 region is CSVYAGPLGYTF. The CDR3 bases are TGCAGCGTTTACGCGGGGCCCCTTGGCTACACCTTC.

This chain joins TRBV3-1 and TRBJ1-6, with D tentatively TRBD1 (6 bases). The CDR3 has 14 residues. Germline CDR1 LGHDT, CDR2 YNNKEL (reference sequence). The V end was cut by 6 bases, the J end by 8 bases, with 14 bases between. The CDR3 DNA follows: TGTGCCAGCAGAAACAGGGCATCGGATTCACCCCTCCACTTT. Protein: CASRNRASDSPLHF.

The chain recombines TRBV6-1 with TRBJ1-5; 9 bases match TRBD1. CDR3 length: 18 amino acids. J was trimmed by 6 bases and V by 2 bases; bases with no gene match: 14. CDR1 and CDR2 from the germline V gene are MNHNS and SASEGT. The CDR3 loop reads CASSESFSGDRVGQPQHF. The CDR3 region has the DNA TGTGCCAGCAGTGAATCATTTAGTGGGGACAGGGTTGGTCAGCCCCAGCATTTT.

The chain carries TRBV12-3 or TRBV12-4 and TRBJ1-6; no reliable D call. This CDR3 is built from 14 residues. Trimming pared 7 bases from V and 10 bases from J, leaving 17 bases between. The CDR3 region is CASTPGGLGSPLHF. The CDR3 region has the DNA TGTGCCAGCACCCCGGGAGGGCTGGGCTCACCCCTCCACTTT.

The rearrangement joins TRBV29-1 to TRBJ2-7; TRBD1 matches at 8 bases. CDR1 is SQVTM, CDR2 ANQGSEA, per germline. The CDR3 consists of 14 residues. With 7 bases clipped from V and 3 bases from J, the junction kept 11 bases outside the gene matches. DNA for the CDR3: TGCAGCGCCGCCGACAGGGGAGTTGGCTACGAGCAGTACTTC. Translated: CSAADRGVGYEQYF.